Following are 32 T cell receptor beta chains from one sample sequenced in a study of blood T cell repertoires in COVID-19. Libraries were prepared by immunoSEQ multiplex PCR; TCRdb keeps only in-frame clonotypes and omits some of them. Of roughly 200,000 clones listed, more than 80% are singletons. The sample comprised PBMCs or T cells enriched from blood (not recorded which). The receptors shown here come from a man between 35 and 55 years old who had recovered from COVID-19.

In DNA form, the CDR3 reads TGTGCCAGCAGTACCCTTTACAGGGGAGGCTACACCTTC. It codes for CASSTLYRGGYTF. The chain recombines TRBV28 with TRBJ1-2, with 7 bases matching TRBD1. Germline assignment: CDR1 MDHEN and CDR2 SYDVKM. The V segment lost 5 bases and the J segment 8 bases; nucleotides outside the gene matches: 8. The CDR3 sequence is 13 residues long.

The J gene is TRBJ2-6, the V gene TRBV19; weak D call: TRBD2 (6 bases). V lost 5 bases and J 0 bases, leaving 17 bases between the germline ends. The CDR3 consists of 18 residues. Germline V gene data show CDR1 as LNHDA and CDR2 as SQIVND (reference sequence). CDR3 DNA: TGTGCCAGTAGTTCCGGGACTTCTCCGAGCTCTGGGGCCAACGTCCTGACTTTC. Protein: CASSSGTSPSSGANVLTF.

In regard to this clone: Other DNA sequences in the sample encode the same CDR3. The genes are TRBV28 and TRBJ1-2, with TRBD1 identical over 8 bases. This CDR3 is built from 14 residues. The V and J ends lost 5 bases and 1 base, in that order; junction bases with no gene match: 3. The germline V gene has CDR1 MDHEN and CDR2 SYDVKM. CDR3 nucleotides: TGTGCCAGCAGTCAGGGGGCCGGTAACTATGGCTACACCTTC. It codes for CASSQGAGNYGYTF.

The chain combines TRBV24-1 with TRBJ2-1; possibly TRBD1 for D (6 bases). The germline V gene has CDR1 KGHDR and CDR2 SFDVKD. The ends were cut back, 5 bases at V and 0 bases at J, with 10 bases in the middle. CDR3 length equals 15 residues. The CDR3 sequence is CATSARDNSYNEQFF. In DNA, the CDR3 is TGTGCCACCAGTGCCCGGGACAACTCCTACAATGAGCAGTTCTTC.

The genes are TRBV5-4 and TRBJ1-3; possibly TRBD1 for D (5 bases). V lost 4 bases and J lost 4, with 12 bases in between. Germline CDR1 is SGHNT and CDR2 is YYREEE (reference sequence). CDR3 length: 14 residues. DNA for the CDR3: TGTGCCAGCAGCCGTTGGGGCAGAGGAAACACCATATATTTT. It translates to CASSRWGRGNTIYF.

This clone was picked up one time. The chain has TRBV12-3 or TRBV12-4 and TRBJ1-2; 7 positions match TRBD1. The CDR3 spans 11 residues. V dropped 10 bases and J dropped 4; count of bases not matched to a gene: 3. CDR3 amino acids: CATKGAYGYTF. Here the CDR3 DNA reads TGTGCCACAAAGGGGGCCTATGGCTACACCTTC.

This clone has a count of ten or more. The genes are TRBV30 and TRBJ1-1; no reliable D call. This CDR3 comprises 15 residues. The V gene's germline CDR1 is GTSNPN and CDR2 SVGIG (reference sequence). Trimming shortened V by 1 base and J by 5 bases, and 17 bases separated the two germline ends. The DNA for the CDR3 is TGTGCCTGGAGTGACACATCAGCAGGCAGGACTGAAGCTTTCTTT. Its protein is CAWSDTSAGRTEAFF.

The V and J genes are TRBV5-6 and TRBJ1-3; the D is unclear. V was trimmed by 5 bases and J by 0 bases, leaving 9 bases between them. Germline V CDR1 and CDR2: SGHDT, YYEEEE. The length of the CDR3 is 14 residues. Written as DNA, the CDR3 is TGTGCCAGCAGTCACATCGCCTCTGGAAACACCATATATTTT. It is translated as CASSHIASGNTIYF.

CDR3: CSVEGDRVGKLFF. The CDR3 DNA reads as TGCAGCGTTGAAGGGGACAGGGTGGGAAAACTGTTTTTT. V is TRBV29-1 and J is TRBJ1-4; TRBD1 matches 9 bases. The V and J ends lost 1 base and 10 bases, in that order; junction bases with no gene match: 4. This CDR3 has 13 amino acids. Germline V gives CDR1 SQVTM, CDR2 ANQGSEA.

This clone was detected only once. The chain employs TRBV5-1 and TRBJ1-2; unclear D gene. The germline V gene has CDR1 SGHRS and CDR2 YFSETQ. With 0 bases removed from V and 0 bases from J, the gap between germline ends came to 6 bases. The CDR3 is made up of 14 amino acids. The CDR3 DNA follows: TGCGCCAGCAGCTTGGAATCCACTAACTATGGCTACACCTTC. Translation: CASSLESTNYGYTF.

This chain uses TRBV12-3 or TRBV12-4 with TRBJ1-1, with D uncertain. This CDR3 region has 12 residues. V was shortened by 1 base and J by 12 bases, with 12 bases between the two germline ends. In DNA, the CDR3 is TGTGCCAGCAGTTTAGAATCCCCAGGTCCTTTCTTT. Protein sequence: CASSLESPGPFF.

The chain combines TRBV7-3 with TRBJ2-7, with TRBD2 as a possible D gene (6 bases). V was clipped by 5 bases and J by 5 bases, with 13 bases between them. The germline V gene has CDR1 SGHTA and CDR2 FQGTGA. This CDR3 region has 13 residues. The CDR3 loop is CASSPGVSDEQYF. CDR3 in DNA: TGTGCCAGCAGCCCGGGAGTTTCGGACGAGCAGTACTTC.

The chain couples TRBV3-1 (or the pseudogene TRBV3-2) to TRBJ1-1; the D gene is possibly TRBD1 (5 bases). V was clipped by 1 base and J by 8 bases, with 20 bases between them. This CDR3 contains 16 residues. Germline CDR1 reads LGHDT; CDR2 reads YNNKEL (reference sequence). CDR3 DNA sequence: TGTGCCAGCAGCCAAGGACGTAGGGGCGCGGTATTGGAAGCTTTCTTT. Translating it yields CASSQGRRGAVLEAFF.

The chain couples TRBV28 to TRBJ2-1, with D maybe TRBD1 (5 bases). V was cut by 3 bases and J by 7 bases, with 10 bases left in between. CDR1 and CDR2 (germline): MDHEN, SYDVKM. This CDR3 region has 13 residues. The CDR3 sequence: CASSLGQGNEQFF. Here the CDR3 DNA reads TGTGCCAGCAGTTTGGGGCAGGGAAATGAGCAGTTCTTC. Together with reference TRBV28 and TRBJ2-1, the CDR3 gives the full variable domain: DVKVTQSSRYLVKRTGEKVFLECVQDMDHENMFWYRQDPGLGLRLIYFSYDVKMKEKGDIPEGYSVSREKKERFSLILESASTNQTSMYLCASSLGQGNEQFFGPGTRLTVL.

This clone has a handful of counts. This chain joins TRBV7-9 and TRBJ2-7, with a weak D call TRBD1 (7 bases). CDR1 and CDR2 (germline): SEHNR, FQNEAQ (reference sequence). The ends were cut back, 4 bases at V and 1 base at J, with 23 bases in the middle. CDR3 size: 18 residues. The CDR3 reads CASSSSGRGTVLSYEQYF. CDR3 coding DNA: TGTGCCAGCAGCTCGAGTGGCCGGGGGACAGTCCTTTCCTACGAGCAGTACTTC.

The gene calls are TRBV20-1 and TRBJ2-7; D is possibly TRBD2 (6 bases). The CDR3 length is 15 residues. Trimming left V 3 bases short and J 4 bases short, with 19 bases between. Germline values: CDR1 DFQATT, CDR2 SNEGSKA (reference sequence). The CDR3 sequence: CSASPLAGRAYEQYF. The CDR3 region has the DNA TGCAGTGCTAGTCCTCTTGCGGGAAGAGCTTACGAGCAGTACTTC.

V gene TRBV30 combines with J gene TRBJ1-1; D is possibly TRBD1 (5 bases). Per the germline V gene, CDR1 is GTSNPN and CDR2 is SVGIG (reference sequence). CDR3 size: 13 residues. V was pared by 0 bases and J by 4 bases, with 9 bases between. The CDR3 coding sequence is TGTGCCTGGAGTGTACAGGAGGGCACTGAAGCTTTCTTT. It yields the protein CAWSVQEGTEAFF. The full variable domain, in which reference TRBV30 and TRBJ1-1 provide the parts outside the CDR3, is SQTIHQWPATLVQPVGSPLSLECTVEGTSNPNLYWYRQAAGRGLQLLFYSVGIGQISSEVPQNLSASRPQDRQFILSSKKLLLSDSGFYLCAWSVQEGTEAFFGQGTRLTVV.

The chain is built from TRBV7-6 and TRBJ2-2; maybe TRBD1 (5 bases). Germline assignment: CDR1 SGHVS and CDR2 FNYEAQ. The CDR3 consists of 15 residues. The V end lost 4 bases, the J end lost 4 bases, and 13 bases lay between the germline ends. The CDR3 sequence: CASSSIIGVTGELFF. In DNA, the CDR3 is TGTGCCAGCAGCTCGATAATAGGGGTCACCGGGGAGCTGTTTTTT.

This chain connects TRBV5-1 to TRBJ1-1, with TRBD1 matching over 9 bases. V lost 4 bases to trimming and J lost 1 base; unmatched junction nucleotides: 8. Germline V gene sequence: CDR1 SGHRS, CDR2 YFSETQ. The CDR3 spans 16 residues. CDR3 sequence (DNA): TGCGCCAGCAGCCGCCCCACGGGACAGGGGAACACTGAAGCTTTCTTT. Amino acids: CASSRPTGQGNTEAFF.

This chain links TRBV7-3 with TRBJ2-3; the D is unclear. Trimming cost V 0 bases and J 4 bases, with 11 bases left between them. The CDR3 has 15 residues. In germline, CDR1 is SGHTA, CDR2 FQGTGA. The CDR3 sequence: CASSLTAERADTQYF. Here the CDR3 DNA reads TGTGCCAGCAGCTTAACGGCAGAACGGGCAGATACGCAGTATTTT.

V is TRBV23-1 and J is TRBJ2-6; D is perhaps TRBD1 (6 bases). TRBV23-1 is classed as an ORF, of uncertain function. V shed 3 bases and J shed 1 base, with 13 bases lying between them. This CDR3 contains 17 residues. The CDR3 sequence: CASSQLTGKSGANVLTF. The CDR3 coding sequence is TGCGCCAGCAGTCAGCTTACAGGGAAGTCTGGGGCCAACGTCCTGACTTTC.

The chain combines TRBV7-8 with TRBJ1-5; D ambiguous. CDR1 SGHVS and CDR2 FQNEAQ come from the germline V gene. Deletions cut 0 bases from V and 7 bases from J, with 19 bases between. This CDR3 spans 17 amino acids. The CDR3 DNA follows: TGTGCCAGCAGCTTAGCCCCACTCGGGGTATACTACCAGCCCCAGCATTTT. As protein: CASSLAPLGVYYQPQHF.

The chain has TRBV19 and TRBJ2-1, with D unresolved. Germline-derived CDR1 and CDR2 are LNHDA and SQIVND (reference sequence). Trimming removed 1 base from V and 5 bases from J, with 9 bases in between. The CDR3 extends over 14 amino acids. This CDR3 reads CASSIGVLHNEQFF. CDR3 coding DNA: TGTGCCAGTAGTATAGGAGTTTTACACAATGAGCAGTTCTTC. Based on the CDR3 plus reference TRBV19 and TRBJ2-1, the full variable domain is DGGITQSPKYLFRKEGQNVTLSCEQNLNHDAMYWYRQDPGQGLRLIYYSQIVNDFQKGDIAEGYSVSREKKESFPLTVTSAQKNPTAFYLCASSIGVLHNEQFFGPGTRLTVL.

The J gene is TRBJ2-3, the V gene TRBV9; D is perhaps TRBD1 (5 bases). CDR1 and CDR2 (germline): SGDLS, YYNGEE. CDR3 size: 15 residues. Trimming pared 4 bases from V and 4 bases from J, leaving 16 bases between. The CDR3 DNA sequence: TGTGCCAGCAGCACAGGTAGCACGAGCCCAGATACGCAGTATTTT. Translating it yields CASSTGSTSPDTQYF.

The rearrangement links TRBV7-6 to TRBJ1-1; 8 nucleotides line up with TRBD1. The germline V gene encodes CDR1 SGHVS and CDR2 FNYEAQ. The V gene end was trimmed by 5 bases and the J gene end by 0 bases; junction bases not matched to a gene: 5. CDR3 length: 15 residues. The CDR3 sequence is CASSPGQGLNTEAFF. CDR3 bases: TGTGCCAGCAGCCCAGGACAGGGTTTGAACACTGAAGCTTTCTTT.

The chain couples TRBV5-1 to TRBJ2-2; 7 positions match TRBD1. Germline lookup yields CDR1 SGHRS and CDR2 YFSETQ. CDR3 length: 15 residues. J lost 4 bases, V lost 3 bases, and 6 bases had no gene match. Here the CDR3 reads CASSSDRAGTGELFF. CDR3 bases: TGCGCCAGCAGCTCCGACAGGGCCGGCACCGGGGAGCTGTTTTTT. Full variable domain (outside the CDR3, taken from reference TRBV5-1 and TRBJ2-2): KAGVTQTPRYLIKTRGQQVTLSCSPISGHRSVSWYQQTPGQGLQFLFEYFSETQRNKGNFPGRFSGRQFSNSRSEMNVSTLELGDSALYLCASSSDRAGTGELFFGEGSRLTVL.

The chain has TRBV30 and TRBJ1-5; 7 positions match TRBD1. This CDR3 contains 14 residues. CDR1 is GTSNPN and CDR2 is SVGIG in the germline V gene (reference sequence). J gave up 2 bases and V 2 bases, and 3 bases lay outside the gene matches. The DNA for the CDR3 is TGTGCCTGGAGTAAAGGGGGCGGCAATCAGCCCCAGCATTTT. Amino acids: CAWSKGGGNQPQHF.

The rearrangement links TRBV11-2 to TRBJ2-7, with D possibly TRBD1 on 6 matching bases. Trimming stripped 1 base from V and 11 bases from J, with 21 bases between. This CDR3 has 15 amino acids. Germline V lookup: CDR1 SGHAT, CDR2 FQNNGV. CDR3 region: CASSLGWAVRGLEYF. The CDR3 nucleotides read TGTGCCAGCAGCTTAGGGTGGGCGGTCAGGGGCTTGGAGTACTTC.

The chain has TRBV5-1 and TRBJ2-7, with D perhaps matching TRBD2 (6 bases). V lost 4 bases, J lost 2 bases, and 16 bases lay in between. This CDR3 contains 15 residues. Germline V gene sequence: CDR1 SGHRS, CDR2 YFSETQ. CDR3 nucleotide sequence: TGCGCCAGCAGCCCGGGACTTCTCCAAGCCTACGAGCAGTACTTC. It codes for CASSPGLLQAYEQYF.

This chain connects TRBV29-1 to TRBJ1-1; 9 positions match TRBD1. V gave up 6 bases and J gave up 13 bases; unmatched junction bases: 15. The CDR3 extends over 13 amino acids. CDR1 and CDR2 (germline): SQVTM, ANQGSEA. Written as DNA, the CDR3 is TGCAGCGTACCTTATACAGGGGGCGCGAACGTTTTCTTT. Translation gives CSVPYTGGANVFF.

This chain connects TRBV5-6 to TRBJ2-7; TRBD1 matches 7 bases. CDR1 and CDR2 (germline): SGHDT, YYEEEE. The trim removed 4 bases at V and 7 bases at J, leaving 14 bases unmatched. The CDR3 length is 15 residues. The CDR3: CASSALTGEGEEQYF. The CDR3 DNA sequence: TGTGCCAGCAGCGCCCTCACAGGGGAAGGAGAGGAGCAGTACTTC.

This clone was observed a handful of times. This chain uses TRBV19 with TRBJ1-5; D is unresolved. With 6 bases removed from V and 3 bases from J, the gap between germline ends came to 15 bases. The CDR3 is 15 residues long. The germline V gene encodes CDR1 LNHDA and CDR2 SQIVND (reference sequence). The DNA of the CDR3 is TGTGCCAGTAGGCATCGGAGAGCCCCCAATCAGCCCCAGCATTTT. It translates to CASRHRRAPNQPQHF. Full variable domain (rest looked up from reference TRBV19 and TRBJ1-5): DGGITQSPKYLFRKEGQNVTLSCEQNLNHDAMYWYRQDPGQGLRLIYYSQIVNDFQKGDIAEGYSVSREKKESFPLTVTSAQKNPTAFYLCASRHRRAPNQPQHFGDGTRLSIL.